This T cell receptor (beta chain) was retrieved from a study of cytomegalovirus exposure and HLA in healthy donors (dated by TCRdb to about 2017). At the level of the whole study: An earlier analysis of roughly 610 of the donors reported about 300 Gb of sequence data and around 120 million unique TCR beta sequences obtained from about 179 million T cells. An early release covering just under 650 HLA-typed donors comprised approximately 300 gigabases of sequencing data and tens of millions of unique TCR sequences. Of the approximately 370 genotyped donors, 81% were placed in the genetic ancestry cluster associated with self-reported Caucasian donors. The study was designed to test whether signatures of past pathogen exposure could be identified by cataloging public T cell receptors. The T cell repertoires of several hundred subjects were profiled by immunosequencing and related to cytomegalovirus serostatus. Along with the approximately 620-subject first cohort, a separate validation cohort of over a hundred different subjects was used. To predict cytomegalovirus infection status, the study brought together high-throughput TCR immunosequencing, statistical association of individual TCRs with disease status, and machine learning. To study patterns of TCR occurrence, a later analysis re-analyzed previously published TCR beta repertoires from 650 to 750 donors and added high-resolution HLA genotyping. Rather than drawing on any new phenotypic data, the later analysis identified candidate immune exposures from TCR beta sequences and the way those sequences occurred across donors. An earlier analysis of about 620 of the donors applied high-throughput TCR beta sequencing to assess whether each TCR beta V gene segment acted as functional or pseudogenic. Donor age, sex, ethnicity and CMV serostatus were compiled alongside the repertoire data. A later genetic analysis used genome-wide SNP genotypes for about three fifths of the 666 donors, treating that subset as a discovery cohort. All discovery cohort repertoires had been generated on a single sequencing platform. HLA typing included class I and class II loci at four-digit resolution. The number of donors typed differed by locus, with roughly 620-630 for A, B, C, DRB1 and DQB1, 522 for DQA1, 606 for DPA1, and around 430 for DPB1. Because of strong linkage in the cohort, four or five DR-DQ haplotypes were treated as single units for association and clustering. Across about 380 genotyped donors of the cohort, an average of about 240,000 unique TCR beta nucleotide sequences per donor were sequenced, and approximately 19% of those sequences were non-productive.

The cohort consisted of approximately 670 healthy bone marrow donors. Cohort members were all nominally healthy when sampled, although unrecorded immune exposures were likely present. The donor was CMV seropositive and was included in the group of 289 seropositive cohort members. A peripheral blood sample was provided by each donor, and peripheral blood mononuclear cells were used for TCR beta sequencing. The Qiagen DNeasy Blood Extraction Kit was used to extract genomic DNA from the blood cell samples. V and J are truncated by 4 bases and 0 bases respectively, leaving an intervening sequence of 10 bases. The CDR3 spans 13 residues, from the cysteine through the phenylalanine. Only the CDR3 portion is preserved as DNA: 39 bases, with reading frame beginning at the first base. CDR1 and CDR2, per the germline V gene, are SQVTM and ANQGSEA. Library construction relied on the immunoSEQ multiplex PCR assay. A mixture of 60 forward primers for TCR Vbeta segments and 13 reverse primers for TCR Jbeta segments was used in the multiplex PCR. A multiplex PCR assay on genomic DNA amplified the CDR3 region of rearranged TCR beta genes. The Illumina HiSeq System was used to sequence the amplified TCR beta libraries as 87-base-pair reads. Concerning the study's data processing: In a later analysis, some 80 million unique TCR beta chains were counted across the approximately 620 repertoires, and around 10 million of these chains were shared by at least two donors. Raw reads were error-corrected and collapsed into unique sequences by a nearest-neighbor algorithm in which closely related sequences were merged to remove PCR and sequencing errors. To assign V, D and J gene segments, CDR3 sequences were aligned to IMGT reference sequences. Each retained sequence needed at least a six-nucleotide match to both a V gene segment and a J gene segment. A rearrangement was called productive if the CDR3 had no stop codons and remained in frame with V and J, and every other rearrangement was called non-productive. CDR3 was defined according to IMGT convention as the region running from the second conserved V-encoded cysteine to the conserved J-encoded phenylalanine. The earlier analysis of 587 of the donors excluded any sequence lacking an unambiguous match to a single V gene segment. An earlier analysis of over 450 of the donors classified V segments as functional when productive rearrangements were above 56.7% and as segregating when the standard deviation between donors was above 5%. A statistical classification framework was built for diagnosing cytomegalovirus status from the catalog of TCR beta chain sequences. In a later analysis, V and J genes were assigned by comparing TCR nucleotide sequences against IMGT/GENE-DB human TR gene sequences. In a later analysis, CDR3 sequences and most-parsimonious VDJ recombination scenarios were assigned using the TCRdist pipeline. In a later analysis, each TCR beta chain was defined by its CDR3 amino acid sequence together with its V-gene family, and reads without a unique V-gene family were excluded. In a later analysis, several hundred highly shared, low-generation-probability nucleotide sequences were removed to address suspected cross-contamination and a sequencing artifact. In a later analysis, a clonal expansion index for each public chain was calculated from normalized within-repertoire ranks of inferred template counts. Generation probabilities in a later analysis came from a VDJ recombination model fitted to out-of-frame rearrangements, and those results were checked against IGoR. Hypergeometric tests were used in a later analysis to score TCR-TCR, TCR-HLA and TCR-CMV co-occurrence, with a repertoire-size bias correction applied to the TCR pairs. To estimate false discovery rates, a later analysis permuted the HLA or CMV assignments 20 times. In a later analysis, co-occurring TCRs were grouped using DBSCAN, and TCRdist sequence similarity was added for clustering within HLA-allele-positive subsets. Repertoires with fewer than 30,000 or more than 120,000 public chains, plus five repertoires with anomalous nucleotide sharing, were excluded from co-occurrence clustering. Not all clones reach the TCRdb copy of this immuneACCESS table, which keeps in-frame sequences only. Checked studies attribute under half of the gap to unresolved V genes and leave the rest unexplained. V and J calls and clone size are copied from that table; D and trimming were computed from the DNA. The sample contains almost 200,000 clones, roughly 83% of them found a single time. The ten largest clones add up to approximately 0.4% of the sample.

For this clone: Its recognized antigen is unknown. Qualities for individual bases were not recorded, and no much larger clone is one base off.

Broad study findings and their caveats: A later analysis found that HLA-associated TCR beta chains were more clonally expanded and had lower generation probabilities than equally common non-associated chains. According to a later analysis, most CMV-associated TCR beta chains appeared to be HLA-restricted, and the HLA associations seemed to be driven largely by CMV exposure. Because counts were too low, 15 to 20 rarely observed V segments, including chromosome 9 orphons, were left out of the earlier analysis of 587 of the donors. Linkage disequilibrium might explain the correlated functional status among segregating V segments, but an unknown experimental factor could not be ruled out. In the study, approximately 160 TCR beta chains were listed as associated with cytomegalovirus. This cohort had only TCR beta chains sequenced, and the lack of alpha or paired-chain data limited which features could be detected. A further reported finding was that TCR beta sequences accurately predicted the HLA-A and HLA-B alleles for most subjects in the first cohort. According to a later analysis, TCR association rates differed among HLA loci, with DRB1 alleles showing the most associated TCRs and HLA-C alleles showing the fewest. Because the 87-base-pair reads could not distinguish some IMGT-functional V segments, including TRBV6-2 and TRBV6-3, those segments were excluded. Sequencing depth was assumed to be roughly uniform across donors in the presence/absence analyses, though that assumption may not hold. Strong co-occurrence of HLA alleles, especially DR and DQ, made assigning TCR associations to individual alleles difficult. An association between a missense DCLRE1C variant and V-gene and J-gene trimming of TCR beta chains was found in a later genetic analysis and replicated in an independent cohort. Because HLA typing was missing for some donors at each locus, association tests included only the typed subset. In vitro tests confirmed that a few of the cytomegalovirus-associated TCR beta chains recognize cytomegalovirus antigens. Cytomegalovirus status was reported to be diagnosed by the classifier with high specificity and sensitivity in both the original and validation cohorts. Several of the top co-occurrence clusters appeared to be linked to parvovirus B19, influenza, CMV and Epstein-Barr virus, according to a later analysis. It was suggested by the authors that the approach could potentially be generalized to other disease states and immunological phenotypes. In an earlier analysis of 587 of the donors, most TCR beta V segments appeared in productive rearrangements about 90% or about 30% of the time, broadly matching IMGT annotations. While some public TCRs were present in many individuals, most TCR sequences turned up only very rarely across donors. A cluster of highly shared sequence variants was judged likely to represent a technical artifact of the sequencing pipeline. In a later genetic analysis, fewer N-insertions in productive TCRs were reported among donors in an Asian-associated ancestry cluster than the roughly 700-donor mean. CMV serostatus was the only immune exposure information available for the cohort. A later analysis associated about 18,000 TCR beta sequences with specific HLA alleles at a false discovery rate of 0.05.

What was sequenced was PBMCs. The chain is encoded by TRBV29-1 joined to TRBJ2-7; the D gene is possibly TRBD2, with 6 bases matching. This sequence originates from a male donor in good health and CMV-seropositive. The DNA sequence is TGCAGCGTTGTGGGGGGAAACTCCTACGAGCAGTACTTC. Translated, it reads CSVVGGNSYEQYF.